The 5 T cell receptor beta chains below come from one sample, sequenced in a study of CD8 T cells in ankylosing spondylitis. TCRdb reanalysed the 5' RACE reads using MiXCR and keeps one entry per CDR3 protein. The sample lists 150,000 to 200,000 distinct CDR3 sequences, approximately 32% occurring once. The specimen sequenced was synovial fluid, either unsorted or a sorted T cell fraction (not recorded which). The receptor set was obtained from a male donor with ankylosing spondylitis.

The chain joins TRBV28 to TRBJ2-1, with 7 bases lining up with TRBD1. CDR3 length: 15 residues. Germline V gives CDR1 MDHEN, CDR2 SYDVKM. J gave up 2 bases and V 7 bases, and 8 bases lay outside the gene matches. The CDR3 sequence: CASTGPGTAYNEQFF. CDR3 sequence (DNA): TGTGCCAGCACCGGCCCGGGGACAGCCTACAATGAGCAGTTCTTC. Using reference TRBV28 and TRBJ2-1 for the parts outside the CDR3, the full variable domain is DVKVTQSSRYLVKRTGEKVFLECVQDMDHENMFWYRQDPGLGLRLIYFSYDVKMKEKGDIPEGYSVSREKKERFSLILESASTNQTSMYLCASTGPGTAYNEQFFGPGTRLTVL.

The chain uses TRBV7-3 and TRBJ2-1; 8 bases agree with TRBD1. Germline V lookup: CDR1 SGHTA, CDR2 FQGTGA. CDR3 size: 16 residues. With V trimmed by 0 bases and J by 8 bases, 9 bases remained unmatched. DNA of the CDR3: TGTGCCAGCAGCTTAACGCAGTTTGGACAGGGCCATGAGCAGTTCTTC. It encodes CASSLTQFGQGHEQFF. The variable domain in full, completed from reference TRBV7-3 and TRBJ2-1, reads GAGVSQTPSNKVTEKGKYVELRCDPISGHTALYWYRQSLGQGPEFLIYFQGTGAADDSGLPNDRFFAVRPEGSVSTLKIQRTERGDSAVYLCASSLTQFGQGHEQFFGPGTRLTVL.

The chain recombines TRBV25-1 with TRBJ2-3; D may be TRBD1 or TRBD2 (7 bases each). V was clipped by 3 bases and J by 1 base, with 14 bases between them. The CDR3 contains 16 residues. Germline CDR1 is MGHDK and CDR2 is SYGVNS. The CDR3 nucleotides are TGTGCCAGCAGTGACAGGGGGGGCCTTGGCACAGATACGCAGTATTTT. As protein: CASSDRGGLGTDTQYF.

This clonotype has just one count. The rearrangement joins TRBV5-1 to TRBJ1-4; D gene uncertain. This CDR3 has 14 residues. The germline V and J ends were trimmed by 1 base and 7 bases, with 11 bases remaining between them. Germline CDR1 is SGHRS and CDR2 is YFSETQ. The CDR3 here is CASSLTPDGEKLFF. CDR3 in DNA: TGCGCCAGCAGCTTGACCCCCGACGGTGAAAAACTGTTTTTT.

The chain couples TRBV24-1 to TRBJ2-1; D is uncertain. CDR1 is KGHDR, CDR2 SFDVKD, per germline. The CDR3 length is 13 residues. Trimming stripped 4 bases from V and 9 bases from J, with 12 bases between. The CDR3 DNA is TGTGCCACCAGTGACTTCGTCGAGAGTGAGCAGTTCTTC. The encoded protein is CATSDFVESEQFF.